This TCR beta chain originates from a study of blood T cells in healthy people across ages. The CDR3 loop spans 15 amino acids. Germline V gene sequence: CDR1 KGHSH, CDR2 LQKENI. Primers used in a second PCR of about 7 to 12 cycles were a sample-barcoded 5' primer and a J-beta primer mix. TCRdb reanalysed the 5' RACE reads using MiXCR and keeps one entry per CDR3 protein. The sample holds about 830,000 distinct CDR3 sequences, over 45% seen once. This clonotype was found once. One end of the junction fails to match germline, which may point to a read error. The source material was blood. The sequence came from a young man in good health. The chain links TRBV18 to TRBJ2-5; D is perhaps TRBD1 (5 bases). The CDR3 region is CASPPRQNLQETQYF. In DNA, the CDR3 is TGTGCCAGCCCACCACGACAGAACCTCCAAGAGACCCAGTACTTC.